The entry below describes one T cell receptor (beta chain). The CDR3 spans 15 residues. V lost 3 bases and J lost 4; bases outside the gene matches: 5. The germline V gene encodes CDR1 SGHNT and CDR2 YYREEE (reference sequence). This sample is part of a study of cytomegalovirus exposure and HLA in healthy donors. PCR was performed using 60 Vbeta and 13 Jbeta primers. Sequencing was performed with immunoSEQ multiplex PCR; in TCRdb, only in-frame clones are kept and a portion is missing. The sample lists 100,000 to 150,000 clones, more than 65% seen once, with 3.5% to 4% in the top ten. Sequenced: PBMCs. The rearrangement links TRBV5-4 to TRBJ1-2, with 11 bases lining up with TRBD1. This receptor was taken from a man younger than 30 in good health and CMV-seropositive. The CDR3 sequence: CASSSGQGGGYGYTF. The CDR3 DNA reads TGTGCCAGCAGCTCGGGACAGGGGGGGGGCTATGGCTACACCTTC.